A single sample is the source of the 11 T cell receptor beta chains below, sequenced in a study of T cell clusters in autoimmune cytopenias. One tube held mixed TRB-A and TRB-B primer pools for touch-down PCR. Reanalyzing the multiplex PCR reads, TCRdb keeps one entry per CDR3 protein, without DNA. In total, the table holds thousands of distinct CDR3 sequences. TRB was amplified from roughly 250 ng of peripheral blood genomic DNA per sample. The source material was peripheral blood. These receptor sequences come from a human donor with an autoimmune cytopenia or autoimmune hepatitis (not recorded which).

By frequency, this clonotype registers medium-sized. The genes are TRBV20-1 and TRBJ2-1; without DNA, the TCRdb call of TRBD2 cannot be checked. The germline gives CDR1 DFQATT, CDR2 SNEGSKA (reference sequence). This CDR3 comprises 16 residues. The chain's CDR3 is CSAAQGGGSSYNEQFF.

CDR3 sequence: CASSPRGNEPQHF. J is TRBJ1-5 and V is TRBV18. This CDR3 region has 13 residues. Germline V gives CDR1 KGHSH, CDR2 LQKENI.

This clonotype shows up as medium-sized by frequency. V gene TRBV7-2 combines with J gene TRBJ2-2; there is no DNA to check the TCRdb D call of TRBD2. Per the germline V gene, CDR1 is SGHTA and CDR2 is FQGNSA. This CDR3 contains 14 residues. The CDR3 loop is CASSLGRPAGELFF.

This chain links TRBV30 with TRBJ2-5. In germline, CDR1 is GTSNPN, CDR2 SVGIG (reference sequence). The length of the CDR3 is 15 residues. The CDR3 reads CAWSPPTGGIETQYF. The variable domain in full, completed from reference TRBV30 and TRBJ2-5, reads SQTIHQWPATLVQPVGSPLSLECTVEGTSNPNLYWYRQAAGRGLQLLFYSVGIGQISSEVPQNLSASRPQDRQFILSSKKLLLSDSGFYLCAWSPPTGGIETQYFGPGTRLLVL.

This clonotype is called hyperexpanded based on its frequency. The chain recombines TRBV12-3 or TRBV12-4 with TRBJ2-3; the TRBD1 assignment by TCRdb is unverifiable without DNA. The CDR3 is made up of 14 amino acids. The CDR3 sequence is CASSFGGAGDTQYF.

The rearrangement joins TRBV6-5 to TRBJ2-5; there is no DNA to check the TCRdb D call of TRBD1. This CDR3 is 14 amino acids long. The V gene's germline CDR1 is MNHEY and CDR2 SVGAGI. CDR3 residues: CASSYSRAVGTQYF.

The CDR3 is CASIGDNTGELFF. The chain employs TRBV12-3 or TRBV12-4 and TRBJ2-2. This CDR3 spans 13 amino acids.

This chain connects TRBV6-5 to TRBJ2-6. The germline V gene has CDR1 MNHEY and CDR2 SVGAGI. The CDR3 is made up of 16 amino acids. The CDR3 spells CASGRIQDSGANVLTF.

V usage is TRBV11-2 and J usage is TRBJ2-3; the TRBD1 assignment by TCRdb is unverifiable without DNA. This CDR3 is built from 23 residues. The V gene's germline CDR1 is SGHAT and CDR2 FQNNGV. Here the CDR3 reads CASSTLESPPGQLRVTSTDTQYF.

This clonotype is identified as medium-sized from frequency. The CDR3 sequence is CASSSSRDSSYEQYF. This chain uses TRBV6-5 with TRBJ2-7; absent DNA, TCRdb's TRBD1 call cannot be checked. In germline, CDR1 is MNHEY, CDR2 SVGAGI. The CDR3 loop spans 15 amino acids.

The V and J genes are TRBV7-9 and TRBJ1-3; without DNA, the TCRdb call of TRBD1 cannot be checked. This CDR3 contains 13 residues. Per germline, CDR1 SEHNR and CDR2 FQNEAQ (reference sequence). The CDR3 region is CASSLDRANTIYF. The complete variable domain, with remaining parts taken from reference TRBV7-9 and TRBJ1-3, reads DTGVSQNPRHKITKRGQNVTFRCDPISEHNRLYWYRQTLGQGPEFLTYFQNEAQLEKSRLLSDRFSAERPKGSFSTLEIQRTEQGDSAMYLCASSLDRANTIYFGEGSWLTVV.